These 13 T cell receptor beta chains originate from one sample sequenced in a study of human T cells and chemical hapten exposure listed by TCRdb under 2021. According to the study, the label for this sample's time point signals: patch test 1, 2 weeks after DPC sensitization. What the treatment or condition label conveys for this sample: therapeutic diphenylcyclopropenone sensitization with weekly scalp DPC. Receptor amplification or capture employed RACE. The sequencer listed for this sample is NextSeq 500. TCRdb trimmed the raw reads at Q25, called clones with MiXCR and kept productive beta chains. All rows with the same CDR3 protein become a single entry with the most common DNA and genes. This sample is represented by 80,000 to 100,000 distinct CDR3 sequences; roughly 12% of them were singletons. Over 2% of the sample is taken by the ten largest. The material was whole blood, obtained in connection with sensitization to the hapten diphenylcyclopropenone (DPC). The receptors shown here come from a woman aged 40 to 50 with alopecia areata. Some clones in this sample may be carry-over from other donors' samples.

The chain is built from TRBV30 and TRBJ1-5; TRBD1 matches 10 bases. The germline gives CDR1 GTSNPN, CDR2 SVGIG (reference sequence). Losses at the gene ends were 7 bases for V and 6 bases for J; bases not matched to a gene: 18. The CDR3 runs to 17 residues. Written as DNA, the CDR3 is TGTGCCTCTCCACCGGGACAGGGGATACTTAGGCGTCAGCCCCAGCATTTT. This translates into CASPPGQGILRRQPQHF.

The gene calls are TRBV28 and TRBJ2-7; 11 positions match TRBD2. The length of the CDR3 is 13 residues. The trim removed 7 bases at V and 3 bases at J, leaving 2 bases unmatched. CDR1 and CDR2 (germline): MDHEN, SYDVKM. The CDR3 sequence is CASTLAGVYEQYF. CDR3 in DNA: TGTGCCAGCACACTAGCGGGAGTCTACGAGCAGTACTTC.

The rearrangement links TRBV5-1 to TRBJ2-5, with D perhaps matching TRBD2 (5 bases). Trimming pared 2 bases from V and 2 bases from J, leaving 16 bases between. Looked up from germline, CDR1 is SGHRS and CDR2 is YFSETQ. This CDR3 contains 16 residues. DNA for the CDR3: TGCGCCAGCAGCTTTAACCCCCGGGGTGATCAAGAGACCCAGTACTTC. It is translated as CASSFNPRGDQETQYF.

The chain couples TRBV27 to TRBJ2-2, with D unresolved. Germline V lookup: CDR1 MNHEY, CDR2 SMNVEV (reference sequence). V dropped 5 bases and J dropped 6 bases, with 7 bases sitting between them. The CDR3 has 12 residues. The CDR3 DNA follows: TGTGCCAGCAGTCTTATCGCCGGGGAGCTGTTTTTT. It is translated as CASSLIAGELFF.

This clonotype was recorded at least ten times. V usage is TRBV5-4 and J usage is TRBJ1-2; D perhaps matches TRBD1 (6 bases). The length of the CDR3 is 13 residues. Trimming cost V 2 bases and J 2 bases, with 7 bases left between them. Germline loops: CDR1 SGHNT, CDR2 YYREEE (reference sequence). The CDR3, as DNA: TGTGCCAGCAGCTTAAGGGGGAACTATGGCTACACCTTC. It is translated as CASSLRGNYGYTF. Together with reference TRBV5-4 and TRBJ1-2, the CDR3 gives the full variable domain: ETGVTQSPTHLIKTRGQQVTLRCSSQSGHNTVSWYQQALGQGPQFIFQYYREEENGRGNFPPRFSGLQFPNYSSELNVNALELDDSALYLCASSLRGNYGYTFGSGTRLTVV.

The table lists this clonotype with a few counts. The rearrangement joins TRBV18 to TRBJ2-7, with 7 bases fitting TRBD1. V trimming: 2 bases; J trimming: 5 bases; junction bases outside the gene matches: 9. The CDR3 sequence is 15 residues long. The V gene's germline CDR1 is KGHSH and CDR2 LQKENI. The DNA of the CDR3 is TGTGCCAGCTCACCAAACAGGGGAAGGGTAGACGAGCAGTACTTC. It codes for CASSPNRGRVDEQYF.

This clonotype was found many times. This rearrangement joins TRBV20-1 to TRBJ2-7, with a possible D match to TRBD2 (5 bases). The germline gives CDR1 DFQATT, CDR2 SNEGSKA (reference sequence). The CDR3 totals 15 residues. Trimming left V 7 bases short and J 0 bases short, with 19 bases between. The CDR3 sequence is CSVPTPGLSSYEQYF. The CDR3, as DNA: TGCAGTGTTCCTACCCCCGGACTGAGCTCCTACGAGCAGTACTTC.

The chain is built from TRBV7-2 and TRBJ2-3; tentatively, D is TRBD1 or TRBD2 (5 bases each). The V end was cut by 5 bases, the J end by 3 bases, with 15 bases between. Germline assignment: CDR1 SGHTA and CDR2 FQGNSA. This CDR3 is 15 amino acids long. The chain's CDR3 is CASSRTGSGTDTQYF. CDR3 nucleotides: TGTGCCAGCAGCCGAACAGGAAGCGGAACAGATACGCAGTATTTT.

This clonotype was counted at least ten times. CDR3 DNA: TGTGCCAGCAGTTTCGCGGTATTTTCTTACAATGAGCAGTTCTTC. Its protein product is CASSFAVFSYNEQFF. This chain links TRBV28 with TRBJ2-1; D gene unclear. V was shortened by 3 bases and J by 4 bases, with 13 bases between the two germline ends. CDR3 length: 15 amino acids. The germline CDR1 and CDR2 sequences are MDHEN and SYDVKM. Complete variable domain (other parts from reference TRBV28 and TRBJ2-1): DVKVTQSSRYLVKRTGEKVFLECVQDMDHENMFWYRQDPGLGLRLIYFSYDVKMKEKGDIPEGYSVSREKKERFSLILESASTNQTSMYLCASSFAVFSYNEQFFGPGTRLTVL.

This clonotype was seen only a few times. This chain joins TRBV6-2 or TRBV6-3 and TRBJ2-7, with 7 bases that match TRBD1. Germline assignment: CDR1 MNHEY and CDR2 SVGEGT. The CDR3 extends over 16 amino acids. Germline trimming cut 4 bases from V and 0 bases from J; bases unmatched to any gene: 9. The CDR3 region has the DNA TGTGCCAGCAGTTTCCAGACAGGGCACTACTCCTACGAGCAGTACTTC. Translating it yields CASSFQTGHYSYEQYF.

The chain has TRBV28 and TRBJ2-2; D gene ambiguous. V lost 1 base and J 4 bases, leaving 13 bases between the germline ends. This CDR3 is built from 16 residues. CDR1 and CDR2 (germline): MDHEN, SYDVKM. The CDR3 nucleotides are TGTGCCAGCAGTTTATTCCGCCGGGTCTCCACCGGGGAGCTGTTTTTT. It encodes CASSLFRRVSTGELFF.

This clonotype was counted at least ten times. The V and J genes are TRBV29-1 and TRBJ2-1; the match to TRBD2 covers 8 bases. The J segment lost 1 base and the V segment lost 2 bases, leaving 10 bases of the junction unmatched. CDR1 SQVTM and CDR2 ANQGSEA come from the germline V gene. The CDR3 loop spans 17 amino acids. As DNA, the CDR3 is TGCAGCGTTGAAATCGGGACTAGTTTCAGGTCCTACAATGAGCAGTTCTTC. Translation gives CSVEIGTSFRSYNEQFF.

The chain couples TRBV6-2 or TRBV6-3 to TRBJ1-5; D is ambiguous. This CDR3 spans 15 amino acids. Looked up from germline, CDR1 is MNHEY and CDR2 is SVGEGT. V was shortened by 7 bases and J by 2 bases, with 15 bases between the two germline ends. For the CDR3, the DNA is TGTGCCAGCATTAGGGCAGGCGATCGCAATCAGCCCCAGCATTTT. Amino acid sequence: CASIRAGDRNQPQHF.